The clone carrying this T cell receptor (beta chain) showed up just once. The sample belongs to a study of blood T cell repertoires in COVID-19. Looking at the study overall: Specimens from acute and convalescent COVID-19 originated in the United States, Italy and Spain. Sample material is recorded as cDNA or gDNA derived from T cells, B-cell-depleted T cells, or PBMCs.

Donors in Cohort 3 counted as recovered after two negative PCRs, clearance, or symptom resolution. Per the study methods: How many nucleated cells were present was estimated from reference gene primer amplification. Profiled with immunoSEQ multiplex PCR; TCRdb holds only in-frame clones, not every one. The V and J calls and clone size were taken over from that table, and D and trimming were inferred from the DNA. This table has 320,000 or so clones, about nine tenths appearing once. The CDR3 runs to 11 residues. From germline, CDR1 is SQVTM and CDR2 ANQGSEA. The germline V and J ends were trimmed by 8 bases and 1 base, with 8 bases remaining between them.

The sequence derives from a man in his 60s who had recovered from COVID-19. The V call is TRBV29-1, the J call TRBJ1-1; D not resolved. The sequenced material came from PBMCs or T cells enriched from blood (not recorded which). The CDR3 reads CSSRGNTEAFF. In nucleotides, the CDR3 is TGCAGCTCCCGCGGGAACACTGAAGCTTTCTTT.